This entry is about one T cell receptor (beta chain). Between the trimmed V and J ends, which lost 3 bases and 6 bases, there was a span of 12 bases. The germline CDR1 and CDR2 sequences are ENHRY and SYGVKD. The CDR3 is made up of 14 amino acids. This specimen comes from a study of blood T cell repertoires in COVID-19. At the level of the study: COVID-19 samples from acute and convalescent phases originated in the United States, Italy and Spain.

The protocol was immunoSEQ multiplex PCR, while the TCRdb copy is restricted to in-frame clones and leaves out a portion. The sample consists of 90,000 or so clones, approximately 88% of them appearing once. The V gene is TRBV10-3, the J gene TRBJ2-1, with D possibly being TRBD2 (6 bases). The sequence derives from a man aged 80 or over with acute or convalescent COVID-19. What was sequenced was peripheral blood. CDR3 sequence (DNA): TGTGCCATCAGTGAAATAGGACTACCCAATGAGCAGTTCTTC. As protein: CAISEIGLPNEQFF.